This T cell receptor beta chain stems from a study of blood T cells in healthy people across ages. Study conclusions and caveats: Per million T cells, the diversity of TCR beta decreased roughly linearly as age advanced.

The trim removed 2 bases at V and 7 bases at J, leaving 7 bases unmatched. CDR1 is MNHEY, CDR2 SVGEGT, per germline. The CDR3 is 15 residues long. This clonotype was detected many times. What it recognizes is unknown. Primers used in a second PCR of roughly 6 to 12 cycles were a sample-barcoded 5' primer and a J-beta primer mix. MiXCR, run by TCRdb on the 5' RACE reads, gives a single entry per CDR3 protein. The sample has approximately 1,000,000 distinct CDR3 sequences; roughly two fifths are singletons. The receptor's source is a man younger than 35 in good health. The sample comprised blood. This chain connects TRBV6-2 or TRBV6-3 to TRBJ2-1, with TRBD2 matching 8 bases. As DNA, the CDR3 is TGTGCCAGCAGTTACAGTCGGGGGGGCATTAATGAGCAGTTCTTC. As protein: CASSYSRGGINEQFF.